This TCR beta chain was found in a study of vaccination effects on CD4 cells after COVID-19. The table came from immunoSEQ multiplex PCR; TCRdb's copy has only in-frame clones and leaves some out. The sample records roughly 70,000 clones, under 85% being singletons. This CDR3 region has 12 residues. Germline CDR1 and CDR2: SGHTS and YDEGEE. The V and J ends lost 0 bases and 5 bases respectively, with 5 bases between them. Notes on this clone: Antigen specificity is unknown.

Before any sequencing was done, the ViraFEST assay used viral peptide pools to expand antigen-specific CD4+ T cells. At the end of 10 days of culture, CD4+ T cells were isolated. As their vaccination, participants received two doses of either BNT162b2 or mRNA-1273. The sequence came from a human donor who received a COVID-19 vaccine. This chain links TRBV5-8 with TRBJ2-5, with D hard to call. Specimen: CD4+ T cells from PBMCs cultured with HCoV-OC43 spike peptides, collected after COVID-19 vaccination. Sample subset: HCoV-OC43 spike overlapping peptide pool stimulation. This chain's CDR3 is CASSLARETQYF. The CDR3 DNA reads TGTGCCAGCAGCTTGGCCCGGGAGACCCAGTACTTC.